This T cell receptor beta chain is from a study of tumor and adjacent non-tumor tissue in lung cancer. A modified ARM-PCR protocol with three rounds of nested PCR amplified TCRbeta. TCRdb re-called the multiplex PCR reads through MiXCR, storing one row per CDR3 protein. This sample has roughly 220,000 distinct CDR3 sequences, with less than 80% found just once. No cell sorting was done before RNA was extracted from the tissue. The CDR3 covers 15 residues. V gave up 3 bases and J gave up 2 bases, with 11 bases separating them. Sample: lung tumor tissue. This clonotype originated in a man in his 60s with non-small cell lung cancer. The V call is TRBV12-3 or TRBV12-4, the J call TRBJ1-5, with no clear D. In DNA form, the CDR3 reads TGTGCCAGCAGTTTCCATGGGGATGGCAATCAGCCCCAGCATTTT. It translates to CASSFHGDGNQPQHF.